This T cell receptor (beta chain) was found in a study of early T cells in non-severe SARS-CoV-2 infection. As for the study in general: Investigators sequenced bulk RNA drawn from unsorted whole blood, and chains remained unpaired. Study outcomes and limitations: Sequences matched to VDJdb favored anti-spike CD8 responses, while private and CD4 specificities were missed.

In germline, CDR1 is DFQATT, CDR2 SNEGSKA (reference sequence). The CDR3 consists of 17 residues. V lost 3 bases and J lost 2; bases outside the gene matches: 16. This clonotype was recorded at least ten times. Its antigen is unidentified. Attached unique molecular identifiers marked individual cDNA molecules. Each CDR3 protein gets one entry after TCRdb re-called the 5' RACE reads with MiXCR. The profile shows 55,000 to 75,000 distinct CDR3 sequences, 5.5% to 7% of them singletons. The chain joins TRBV20-1 to TRBJ2-7; 7 bases are shared with TRBD1. Source: whole blood, taken at baseline. The clonotype was recovered from an adult who was a healthcare worker with PCR-confirmed SARS-CoV-2 infection or an uninfected control (not recorded which). CDR3 residues: CSASDLLVRTGPYEQYF. Written as DNA, the CDR3 is TGCAGTGCTAGTGATTTGCTGGTACGGACAGGACCCTACGAGCAGTACTTC.